The clone carrying this T cell receptor (beta chain) appeared once. Its specificity is not known. The record originates from a study of CD8+ T cells in alopecia areata. Sequencing relied on a cDNA template that was reverse transcribed from extracted RNA. Clones were read by immunoSEQ multiplex PCR, and TCRdb kept only the in-frame ones, dropping some. This table holds 200,000 to 250,000 clones, roughly three fifths found once. The study's findings and limits: Scalp sample sequencing also detects resident alphabeta T cells of normal skin. The presence of one nonresponder keeps the tie between baseline CD8+ expansion and response uncertain. Treatment with tofacitinib significantly lowered scalp clonality and reduced expanded CD8+ clones among the top 100.

As to treatment: oral pan-JAK inhibitor, 5-10 mg twice daily. Cell sorting on a FACSAria was used to separate CD4+ and CD8+ T cells from the PBMCs. Germline-derived CDR1 and CDR2 are SEHNR and FQNEAQ (reference sequence). V shed 2 bases, J shed 3 bases, and the junction held 6 bases outside the gene matches. The CDR3 length is 16 residues. The sequencing used CD4+ T cells sorted from blood, collected around week 46, from a patient treated with tofacitinib. This receptor was obtained from a human donor with alopecia areata. The V call is TRBV7-9, the J call TRBJ2-7; 11 bases fit TRBD1. The CDR3 region is CASSLLAGQGDYEQYF. The CDR3 DNA sequence: TGTGCCAGCAGCTTATTAGCGGGACAGGGGGACTACGAGCAGTACTTC.